This T cell receptor beta chain was captured in a study of blood T cell repertoires in COVID-19. Study background: The origin of the acute and convalescent COVID-19 samples was the United States, Italy and Spain. T cells, B-cell-depleted T cells, or PBMCs supplied cDNA or gDNA.

Original methodology: Reference gene primer amplification gave estimated nucleated cell counts. Clones were read by immunoSEQ multiplex PCR, and TCRdb kept only the in-frame ones, dropping some. V and J calls and clone size are those listed in that table; D and trimming were worked out from the DNA. This table has about 140,000 clones, around 83% appearing once. This clonotype was obtained from a woman older than 75 with acute or convalescent COVID-19. Material: peripheral blood.

The CDR3 spells CASSFVMTSGFYNEQFF. The DNA for the CDR3 is TGTGCCAGCAGTTTTGTGATGACTAGCGGGTTCTACAATGAGCAGTTCTTC. This chain uses TRBV27 with TRBJ2-1; TRBD2 agrees at 10 bases. The CDR3 sequence is 17 residues long. After removal of 3 bases from V and 3 bases from J, the junction contained 8 bases not matched to a gene. Per the germline V gene, CDR1 is MNHEY and CDR2 is SMNVEV (reference sequence).